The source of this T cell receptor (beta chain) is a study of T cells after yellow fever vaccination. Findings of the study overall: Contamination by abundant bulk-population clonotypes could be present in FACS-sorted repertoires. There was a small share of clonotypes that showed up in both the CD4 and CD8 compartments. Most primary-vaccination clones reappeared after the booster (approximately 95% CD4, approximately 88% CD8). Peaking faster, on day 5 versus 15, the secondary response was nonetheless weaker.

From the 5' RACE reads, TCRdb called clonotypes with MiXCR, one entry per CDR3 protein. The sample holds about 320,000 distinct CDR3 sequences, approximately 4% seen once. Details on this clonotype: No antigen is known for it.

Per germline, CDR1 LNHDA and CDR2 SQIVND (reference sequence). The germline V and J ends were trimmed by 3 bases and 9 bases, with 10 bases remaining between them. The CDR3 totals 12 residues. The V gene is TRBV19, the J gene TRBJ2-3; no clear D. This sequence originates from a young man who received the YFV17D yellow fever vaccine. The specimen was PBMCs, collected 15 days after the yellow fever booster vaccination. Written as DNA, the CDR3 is TGTGCCAGTAGTATCGTCGGGCAAACGCAGTATTTT. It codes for CASSIVGQTQYF.